Sequencing of this TCR beta chain was carried out in a study of lymphopenia after photon versus proton radiotherapy. V lost 3 bases and J 6 bases, leaving 9 bases between the germline ends. This CDR3 comprises 13 residues. Germline CDR1 MNHEY, CDR2 SMNVEV (reference sequence). Generated by immunoSEQ multiplex PCR, the TCRdb table keeps only in-frame clones and is missing some. The sample consists of about 29,000 clones, 87% of them appearing once. Sequenced material: peripheral blood, taken from a patient treated with proton-based radiotherapy. This chain links TRBV27 with TRBJ2-1; D unclear. The sequence was obtained from an older woman with cholangiocarcinoma. Some clones in this sample may be carry-over from other donors' samples. CDR3 amino acids: CASSLDAFNEQFF. The CDR3 nucleotides read TGTGCCAGCAGTTTGGATGCGTTCAATGAGCAGTTCTTC.